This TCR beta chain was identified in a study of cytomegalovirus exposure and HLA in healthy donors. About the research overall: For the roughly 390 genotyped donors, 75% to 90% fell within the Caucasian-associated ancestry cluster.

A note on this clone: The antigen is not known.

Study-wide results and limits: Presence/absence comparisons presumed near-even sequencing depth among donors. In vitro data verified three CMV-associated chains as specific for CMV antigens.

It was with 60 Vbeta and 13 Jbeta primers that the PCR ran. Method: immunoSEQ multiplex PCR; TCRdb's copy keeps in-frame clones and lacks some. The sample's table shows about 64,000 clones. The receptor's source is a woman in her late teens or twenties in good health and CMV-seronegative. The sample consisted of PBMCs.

CDR3 nucleotides: TGCAGCGTCGGTAGCGGGACCTACGAGCAGTACTTC. Translation gives CSVGSGTYEQYF. V usage is TRBV29-1 and J usage is TRBJ2-7; 8 bases match TRBD2. The germline CDR1 and CDR2 sequences are SQVTM and ANQGSEA. The ends lost 6 bases at V and 2 bases at J; junction bases unmatched: 3. The CDR3 loop spans 12 amino acids.